The 30 T cell receptor beta chains below were found in one sample sequenced in a study of OX40 agonist ivuxolimab in advanced cancers. TCRdb's copy holds only in-frame clones and misses some; the assay was immunoSEQ multiplex PCR. The sample yields 99,000 or so clones, approximately 94% seen once. This specimen was CD4+ or CD8+ T cells sorted from blood, taken in a trial of the OX40 agonist ivuxolimab. The receptor set was obtained from an adult with an advanced solid tumor such as melanoma, head and neck, liver or kidney cancer.

The genes are TRBV7-2 and TRBJ2-4; perhaps TRBD1 as D (6 bases). Germline V gene data show CDR1 as SGHTA and CDR2 as FQGNSA. The CDR3 contains 16 residues. The V gene lost 5 bases and the J gene lost 7 bases, with 21 bases spanning the gap. CDR3 in amino acids: CASSHPRGRGSNIQYF. CDR3 DNA: TGTGCCAGCAGCCACCCACGGGGTAGGGGGTCGAACATTCAGTACTTC.

This clone has only a few counts. This chain links TRBV7-6 with TRBJ1-5, with a tentative D call TRBD1 (6 bases). V gave up 5 bases and J gave up 6 bases, with 8 bases separating them. In germline, CDR1 is SGHVS, CDR2 FNYEAQ. The CDR3 spans 12 residues. The CDR3 sequence: CASSTQGQPQHF. In DNA, the CDR3 is TGTGCCAGCAGCACACAGGGTCAGCCCCAGCATTTT. The whole variable domain, filled in from reference TRBV7-6 and TRBJ1-5, reads GAGVSQSPRYKVTKRGQDVALRCDPISGHVSLYWYRQALGQGPEFLTYFNYEAQQDKSGLPNDRFSAERPEGSISTLTIQRTEQRDSAMYRCASSTQGQPQHFGDGTRLSIL.

This rearrangement joins TRBV5-4 to TRBJ2-3; TRBD1 aligns across 12 bases. With 4 bases clipped from V and 4 bases from J, the junction kept 7 bases outside the gene matches. This CDR3 has 16 residues. CDR1 is SGHNT, CDR2 YYREEE, per germline (reference sequence). The CDR3 reads CASSVRDRGLADTQYF. For the CDR3, the DNA is TGTGCCAGCAGCGTCCGGGACAGGGGGCTCGCAGATACGCAGTATTTT.

This clone was seen only once. This chain joins TRBV7-9 and TRBJ1-2; D may be TRBD1 (6 bases). V dropped 4 bases and J dropped 8 bases, with 17 bases sitting between them. The CDR3 sequence is 14 residues long. Germline lookup yields CDR1 SEHNR and CDR2 FQNEAQ (reference sequence). The CDR3 sequence: CASSSPGGRGGYTF. The CDR3 coding sequence is TGTGCCAGCAGCTCCCCCGGGGGGCGTGGAGGCTACACCTTC.

The rearrangement links TRBV7-2 to TRBJ2-5; no reliable D call. The V gene's germline CDR1 is SGHTA and CDR2 FQGNSA. The V gene lost 5 bases and the J gene lost 3 bases, with 10 bases spanning the gap. The CDR3 has 13 amino acids. CDR3 loop: CASSPWVEETQYF. CDR3 in DNA: TGTGCCAGCAGCCCCTGGGTAGAAGAGACCCAGTACTTC. Full variable domain (outside the CDR3, taken from reference TRBV7-2 and TRBJ2-5): GAGVSQSPSNKVTEKGKDVELRCDPISGHTALYWYRQSLGQGLEFLIYFQGNSAPDKSGLPSDRFSAERTGGSVSTLTIQRTQQEDSAVYLCASSPWVEETQYFGPGTRLLVL.

Only one count was recorded for this clone. The chain carries TRBV27 and TRBJ2-1, with TRBD1 identical over 9 bases. Losses at the gene ends were 2 bases for V and 9 bases for J; bases not matched to a gene: 8. CDR3 length: 15 amino acids. The germline V gene encodes CDR1 MNHEY and CDR2 SMNVEV (reference sequence). The CDR3 sequence: CASSLQQGARGEQFF. The CDR3 region has the DNA TGTGCCAGCAGTTTACAACAGGGGGCTAGAGGTGAGCAGTTCTTC.

The rearrangement joins TRBV7-9 to TRBJ1-1; 8 bases map to TRBD1. V was pared by 1 base and J by 4 bases, with 8 bases of the junction left unmatched. The V gene's germline CDR1 is SEHNR and CDR2 FQNEAQ (reference sequence). CDR3 length: 16 residues. The DNA of the CDR3 is TGTGCCAGCAGCTTAGGGACAGGGTCTTTGGGCACTGAAGCTTTCTTT. Protein: CASSLGTGSLGTEAFF.

V gene TRBV7-2 combines with J gene TRBJ1-5; D remains ambiguous. The germline V gene has CDR1 SGHTA and CDR2 FQGNSA. Between the trimmed V and J ends, which lost 1 base and 4 bases, there was a span of 11 bases. The CDR3 has 15 amino acids. CDR3 DNA: TGTGCCAGCAGCTTAGGAAGCGTCAGGAATCAGCCCCAGCATTTT. Protein: CASSLGSVRNQPQHF.

The V call is TRBV9, the J call TRBJ1-3; 8 bases fit TRBD1. CDR1 is SGDLS, CDR2 YYNGEE, per germline. The V segment lost 3 bases and the J segment 4 bases; nucleotides outside the gene matches: 9. This CDR3 is 16 amino acids long. The DNA for the CDR3 is TGTGCCAGCAGCGCAGGACAGGGCCTGGAGGGAAACACCATATATTTT. Translated: CASSAGQGLEGNTIYF.

The chain recombines TRBV29-1 with TRBJ2-3; no clear D gene. The CDR3 length is 15 residues. The germline V and J ends were trimmed by 3 bases and 3 bases, with 16 bases remaining between them. Germline assignment: CDR1 SQVTM and CDR2 ANQGSEA. The CDR3 spells CSVEVSAQSTDTQYF. Written as DNA, the CDR3 is TGCAGCGTTGAGGTATCAGCCCAATCGACAGATACGCAGTATTTT.

In DNA, the CDR3 is TGCGCCAGCAGCTTGATACAGGACGATAATGAAAAACTGTTTTTT. Translating gives CASSLIQDDNEKLFF. The chain joins TRBV5-1 to TRBJ1-4; D perhaps matches TRBD1 (5 bases). This CDR3 has 15 amino acids. V was trimmed by 1 base and J by 4 bases, leaving 11 bases between them. Germline V gene lookup returns CDR1 SGHRS and CDR2 YFSETQ.

This clone was counted a single time. The genes are TRBV28 and TRBJ1-2; 8 nucleotides agree with TRBD1. Germline CDR1 is MDHEN and CDR2 is SYDVKM. The J segment lost 8 bases and the V segment lost 2 bases, leaving 1 base of the junction unmatched. The CDR3 sequence is 12 residues long. The CDR3 is CASSLGTGGYTF. Here the CDR3 DNA reads TGTGCCAGCAGTTTAGGGACAGGCGGCTACACCTTC.

The V and J genes are TRBV6-5 and TRBJ2-3, with 8 bases aligning to TRBD2. Germline-derived CDR1 and CDR2 are MNHEY and SVGAGI. Trimming removed 6 bases from V and 10 bases from J; junction bases left unmatched: 9. The CDR3 has 13 residues. The CDR3 DNA sequence: TGTGCCAGCAGGCCTGACGGGACTAGGGCGCAGTATTTT. It codes for CASRPDGTRAQYF.

This clone was observed a few times. The J gene is TRBJ1-1, the V gene TRBV5-1; D uncertain. V lost 0 bases and J lost 7, with 13 bases in between. The germline V gene has CDR1 SGHRS and CDR2 YFSETQ. CDR3 length equals 14 residues. CDR3 in amino acids: CASSLAIRRGEAFF. As DNA, the CDR3 is TGCGCCAGCAGCTTGGCGATAAGACGGGGTGAAGCTTTCTTT.

The chain uses TRBV18 and TRBJ1-5; D is possibly TRBD1 (5 bases). Between the trimmed V and J ends, which lost 4 bases and 0 bases, there was a span of 13 bases. There are 16 residues in the CDR3. Germline V lookup: CDR1 KGHSH, CDR2 LQKENI. The CDR3 sequence: CASSLQGTNSNQPQHF. In DNA, the CDR3 is TGTGCCAGCTCACTTCAGGGTACTAATAGCAATCAGCCCCAGCATTTT.

The CDR3 reads CASSLAASGQETQYF. DNA of the CDR3: TGCGCCAGCAGCTTGGCGGCTAGCGGACAAGAGACCCAGTACTTC. The V gene is TRBV5-1, the J gene TRBJ2-5; TRBD2 matches 7 bases. Looked up from germline, CDR1 is SGHRS and CDR2 is YFSETQ. There are 15 residues in the CDR3. V shed 0 bases and J 2 bases; nucleotides not matched to a gene: 4.

The chain uses TRBV5-1 and TRBJ1-2; D gene unclear. The germline CDR1 and CDR2 sequences are SGHRS and YFSETQ. The CDR3 runs to 15 residues. V was shortened by 2 bases and J by 9 bases, with 20 bases between the two germline ends. In DNA, the CDR3 is TGCGCCAGCAGCTTAGCTTCGACGAGCCGATCTAGCTACACCTTC. Amino acids: CASSLASTSRSSYTF.

The chain recombines TRBV13 with TRBJ2-7; no firm D call. Trimming removed 2 bases from V and 1 base from J, with 9 bases in between. CDR1 PRHDT and CDR2 FYEKMQ come from the germline V gene (reference sequence). This CDR3 comprises 14 residues. Here the CDR3 DNA reads TGTGCCAGCAGCTTAAATAGGCAGTCCTACGAGCAGTACTTC. As protein: CASSLNRQSYEQYF.

V gene TRBV6-6 combines with J gene TRBJ2-5, with D unclear. The V end was cut by 6 bases, the J end by 5 bases, with 16 bases between. The CDR3 has 14 residues. CDR1 is MNHNY and CDR2 is SVGAGI in the germline V gene (reference sequence). The CDR3 DNA reads TGTGCCAGCAGCCCCTGGTCTGGCCGGGAGACCCAGTACTTC. It specifies CASSPWSGRETQYF.

This chain connects TRBV7-7 to TRBJ2-5; D may be TRBD2 (6 bases). Germline V lookup: CDR1 SSHAT, CDR2 FNYEAQ (reference sequence). The length of the CDR3 is 15 residues. V was trimmed by 5 bases and J by 5 bases, leaving 18 bases between them. This chain's CDR3 is CASSDRGTPGETQYF. DNA for the CDR3: TGTGCCAGCAGCGACCGAGGGACTCCTGGGGAGACCCAGTACTTC.

This chain links TRBV7-2 with TRBJ2-3; D is possibly TRBD2 (6 bases). Trimming shortened V by 9 bases and J by 1 base, and 17 bases separated the two germline ends. This CDR3 comprises 15 residues. CDR1 and CDR2 from the germline V gene are SGHTA and FQGNSA. CDR3 residues: CASSLNSGRTDTQYF. CDR3 coding DNA: TGTGCCAGTAGTCTGAATAGCGGTCGCACAGATACGCAGTATTTT.

The rearrangement links TRBV7-9 to TRBJ1-2; unclear D gene. CDR3 length: 13 residues. The ends were cut back, 3 bases at V and 4 bases at J, with 9 bases in the middle. Germline V gene sequence: CDR1 SEHNR, CDR2 FQNEAQ (reference sequence). The CDR3 DNA reads as TGTGCCAGCAGCTTTGCCGAAATCTATGGCTACACCTTC. Encoded protein: CASSFAEIYGYTF.

V and J are TRBV5-1 and TRBJ2-5, with unresolved D. This CDR3 has 13 residues. Per germline, CDR1 SGHRS and CDR2 YFSETQ. V was shortened by 0 bases and J by 2 bases, with 5 bases between the two germline ends. DNA for the CDR3: TGCGCCAGCAGCTTGGACAGACAAGAGACCCAGTACTTC. The encoded protein is CASSLDRQETQYF.

V and J are TRBV18 and TRBJ2-2, with D possibly matching TRBD2 (6 bases). V lost 3 bases and J lost 0, with 11 bases in between. Per germline, CDR1 KGHSH and CDR2 LQKENI. CDR3 length equals 16 residues. The chain's CDR3 is CASSPRGGTNTGELFF. CDR3 nucleotides: TGTGCCAGCTCACCCCGTGGAGGGACGAACACCGGGGAGCTGTTTTTT. The variable domain in full, completed from reference TRBV18 and TRBJ2-2, reads NAGVMQNPRHLVRRRGQEARLRCSPMKGHSHVYWYRQLPEEGLKFMVYLQKENIIDESGMPKERFSAEFPKEGPSILRIQQVVRGDSAAYFCASSPRGGTNTGELFFGEGSRLTVL.

This chain links TRBV11-2 with TRBJ2-7; the match to TRBD1 covers 11 bases. CDR3 length equals 14 residues. The germline V gene encodes CDR1 SGHAT and CDR2 FQNNGV. V lost 5 bases and J lost 7; bases outside the gene matches: 7. The CDR3 spells CASSPGTGGTEQYF. The CDR3 DNA sequence: TGTGCCAGCAGCCCCGGGACAGGGGGAACGGAGCAGTACTTC.

V is TRBV4-3 and J is TRBJ1-2, with D possibly matching TRBD1 (5 bases). Trimming took off 0 bases at V and 1 base at J, with 18 bases between the two ends. This CDR3 contains 18 residues. Looked up from germline, CDR1 is LGHNA and CDR2 is YSLEER. CDR3 in amino acids: CASSQDLGQATFNYGYTF. The CDR3 nucleotides read TGCGCCAGCAGCCAAGATCTGGGGCAGGCGACTTTTAACTATGGCTACACCTTC.

DNA for the CDR3: TGTGCCAGCAGTGGCCCTGTCTGGACAGTCGGGAGTGAAAAACTGTTTTTT. Encoded protein: CASSGPVWTVGSEKLFF. The chain uses TRBV2 and TRBJ1-4; tentative D call: TRBD1 (6 bases). Trimming took off 4 bases at V and 7 bases at J, with 22 bases between the two ends. This CDR3 has 17 amino acids. Germline V gene lookup returns CDR1 SNHLY and CDR2 FYNNEI.

This chain connects TRBV5-5 to TRBJ2-1; 9 bases fit TRBD1. This CDR3 has 14 amino acids. Germline lookup yields CDR1 SGHKS and CDR2 YYEKEE (reference sequence). V was pared by 0 bases and J by 8 bases, with 3 bases of the junction left unmatched. For the CDR3, the DNA is TGTGCCAGCAGCTTGGGGACAGGGGTGGATGAGCAGTTCTTC. This gives the protein CASSLGTGVDEQFF.

The J gene is TRBJ2-7, the V gene TRBV5-1, with D perhaps TRBD1 or TRBD2 (5 bases each). The V and J ends lost 3 bases and 3 bases respectively, with 19 bases between them. The CDR3 extends over 16 amino acids. Germline CDR1 reads SGHRS; CDR2 reads YFSETQ. CDR3 region: CASSWALTGTSYEQYF. CDR3 coding DNA: TGCGCCAGCAGCTGGGCCCTGACCGGGACCAGCTACGAGCAGTACTTC.

The genes are TRBV5-4 and TRBJ2-1; 12 bases line up with TRBD1. Trimming at V came to 0 bases and at J to 9 bases, leaving 4 bases not matched to a gene. Germline V gene lookup returns CDR1 SGHNT and CDR2 YYREEE (reference sequence). The CDR3 consists of 15 residues. As DNA, the CDR3 is TGTGCCAGCAGCTTGGGGGGGACAGGGGGCGGTGAGCAGTTCTTC. Translating it yields CASSLGGTGGGEQFF.